These 12 T cell receptor beta chains originate from one sample sequenced in a study of cytomegalovirus exposure and HLA in healthy donors. The PCR employed 60 Vbeta primers together with 13 Jbeta primers. Only in-frame clones appear in the TCRdb table, and some are missing; sequencing was by immunoSEQ multiplex PCR. Its clone listing holds some 70,000 clones. The sequenced sample consisted of PBMCs. These receptors originate from a man aged 35 to 55 in good health and CMV-seronegative.

The chain couples TRBV9 to TRBJ2-2, with TRBD2 matching 9 bases. The trim removed 0 bases at V and 7 bases at J, leaving 7 bases unmatched. The germline gives CDR1 SGDLS, CDR2 YYNGEE. There are 16 residues in the CDR3. CDR3 bases: TGTGCCAGCAGCGTAGGGGCTAGCGGGGTCGTCGGGGAGCTGTTTTTT. It encodes CASSVGASGVVGELFF.

The V and J genes are TRBV4-1 and TRBJ1-1, with TRBD1 matching over 7 bases. Germline CDR1 reads MGHRA; CDR2 reads YSYEKL. The V segment lost 3 bases and the J segment 1 base; nucleotides outside the gene matches: 11. CDR3 length: 17 residues. The CDR3, as DNA: TGCGCCAGCAGCCAGGCGAATTTAGGGGGCGGGAACACTGAAGCTTTCTTT. The encoded protein is CASSQANLGGGNTEAFF.

The chain links TRBV6-1 to TRBJ2-1, with 7 bases matching TRBD1. The J segment lost 3 bases and the V segment lost 6 bases, leaving 8 bases of the junction unmatched. Per germline, CDR1 MNHNS and CDR2 SASEGT. This CDR3 spans 15 amino acids. CDR3 amino acids: CASRRPGTDYNEQFF. DNA of the CDR3: TGTGCCAGCAGACGTCCTGGGACAGACTACAATGAGCAGTTCTTC.

The chain has TRBV6-6 and TRBJ2-3, with 14 bases lining up with TRBD2. In germline, CDR1 is MNHNY, CDR2 SVGAGI (reference sequence). CDR3 size: 16 residues. The trim removed 4 bases at V and 1 base at J, leaving 1 base unmatched. The CDR3 region is CASSSTSGGGTDTQYF. The CDR3 DNA is TGTGCCAGCAGTTCGACTAGCGGGGGGGGCACAGATACGCAGTATTTT.

The V gene is TRBV7-9, the J gene TRBJ1-6, with no clear D. CDR3 length equals 13 residues. Germline V gene data show CDR1 as SEHNR and CDR2 as FQNEAQ (reference sequence). V lost 1 base to trimming and J lost 6 bases, with 4 bases between them. The CDR3 sequence: CASSLVRNSPLHF. The CDR3 coding sequence is TGTGCCAGCAGCTTAGTCCGTAATTCACCCCTCCACTTT.

The chain uses TRBV30 and TRBJ1-4; the D gene is possibly TRBD1 (6 bases). V was shortened by 2 bases and J by 8 bases, with 15 bases between the two germline ends. The CDR3 runs 14 residues. CDR1 GTSNPN and CDR2 SVGIG come from the germline V gene (reference sequence). CDR3 sequence reads: CAWSKDSSGEKLFF. Written as DNA, the CDR3 is TGTGCCTGGAGTAAGGACAGCTCGGGGGAAAAACTGTTTTTT. The full variable domain, rest sourced from reference TRBV30 and TRBJ1-4, is SQTIHQWPATLVQPVGSPLSLECTVEGTSNPNLYWYRQAAGRGLQLLFYSVGIGQISSEVPQNLSASRPQDRQFILSSKKLLLSDSGFYLCAWSKDSSGEKLFFGSGTQLSVL.

This rearrangement joins TRBV2 to TRBJ1-2; no clear D gene. Germline V gene sequence: CDR1 SNHLY, CDR2 FYNNEI. The CDR3 spans 12 residues. Trimming pared 5 bases from V and 8 bases from J, leaving 12 bases between. Here the CDR3 reads CASSPFGVGYTF. In nucleotides, the CDR3 is TGTGCCAGCAGTCCCTTCGGGGTCGGCTACACCTTC.

The V call is TRBV30, the J call TRBJ1-1; D unclear. Germline values: CDR1 GTSNPN, CDR2 SVGIG (reference sequence). Trimming shortened V by 5 bases and J by 1 base, and 8 bases separated the two germline ends. This CDR3 contains 12 residues. The CDR3 region is CAWVEWNTEAFF. In nucleotides, the CDR3 is TGTGCCTGGGTCGAGTGGAACACTGAAGCTTTCTTT.

The V call is TRBV6-4, the J call TRBJ2-1; 7 nucleotides line up with TRBD1. Germline V lookup: CDR1 MRHNA, CDR2 SNTAGT. This CDR3 contains 16 residues. V dropped 2 bases and J dropped 0; count of bases not matched to a gene: 4. The CDR3 loop reads CASSDVEGASYNEQFF. The DNA of the CDR3 is TGTGCCAGCAGTGACGTTGAGGGGGCCTCCTACAATGAGCAGTTCTTC.

The chain carries TRBV18 and TRBJ1-2, with D unclear. This CDR3 spans 13 amino acids. Germline V gene sequence: CDR1 KGHSH, CDR2 LQKENI. Trimming stripped 3 bases from V and 5 bases from J, with 10 bases between. CDR3 DNA: TGTGCCAGCTCACCGGTCCAAGAGTATGGCTACACCTTC. It specifies CASSPVQEYGYTF.

This chain uses TRBV28 with TRBJ2-3; perhaps TRBD2 as D (5 bases). V lost 3 bases, J lost 5 bases, and 18 bases lay in between. The CDR3 runs 16 residues. Germline CDR1 is MDHEN and CDR2 is SYDVKM. DNA of the CDR3: TGTGCCAGCAGTTTTCATGTCAGAGGGTTGGGAGATACGCAGTATTTT. It encodes CASSFHVRGLGDTQYF.

V usage is TRBV6-6 and J usage is TRBJ1-6; D is perhaps TRBD1 (6 bases). The germline V gene encodes CDR1 MNHNY and CDR2 SVGAGI (reference sequence). The CDR3 consists of 15 residues. V shed 2 bases and J shed 4 bases, with 9 bases lying between them. The CDR3 sequence is CASSYGQGYNSPLHF. CDR3 coding DNA: TGTGCCAGCAGTTACGGTCAGGGGTATAATTCACCCCTCCACTTT.